These T cell receptor beta chains were read from a single sample in a study of blood T cell repertoires in COVID-19. TCRdb's table, derived via immunoSEQ multiplex PCR, lists solely in-frame clones and lacks some. This sample has approximately 230,000 clones; around 88% occur once, and the top ten carry approximately 4.1%. The sequenced sample consisted of PBMCs or T cells enriched from blood (not recorded which). Receptors were obtained from a woman in her twenties or thirties who had recovered from COVID-19. Each CDR3 is given with its conserved first and last residue. Each record gives: D gene, J gene, V gene, clone size, CDR3 DNA, CDR3 protein. A D gene is named only where the DNA matches it firmly. Rows may omit the clone size; those that give it use once, few, many or a size class.

D gene: NA; J gene: TRBJ1-4; V gene: TRBV7-2; clone size: NA; CDR3 DNA: TGTGCCAGCAGCTCCGACGGAGGACAGCCGCATGAAAAACTGTTTTTT; CDR3 protein: CASSSDGGQPHEKLFF
D gene: NA; J gene: TRBJ1-2; V gene: TRBV30; clone size: NA; CDR3 DNA: TGTGCCTGGAGTGTTGCGGGAAACTATGGCTACACCTTC; CDR3 protein: CAWSVAGNYGYTF
D gene: NA; J gene: TRBJ2-7; V gene: TRBV13; clone size: NA; CDR3 DNA: TGTGCCAGCAGCTCAAAGGGGTCCGACTCCTACGAGCAGTACTTC; CDR3 protein: CASSSKGSDSYEQYF
D gene: TRBD2; J gene: TRBJ2-3; V gene: TRBV7-2; clone size: NA; CDR3 DNA: TGTGCCAGCAGCTTAAGCGGGAACTCGGGAGATACGCAGTATTTT; CDR3 protein: CASSLSGNSGDTQYF
D gene: NA; J gene: TRBJ1-1; V gene: TRBV6-5; clone size: NA; CDR3 DNA: TGTGCCAGCAGGACCCCAGGCATGAACACTGAAGCTTTCTTT; CDR3 protein: CASRTPGMNTEAFF
D gene: NA; J gene: TRBJ1-6; V gene: TRBV18; clone size: NA; CDR3 DNA: TGTGCCAGCTCGCCTTACACGGCGGTTAATTCACCCCTCCACTTT; CDR3 protein: CASSPYTAVNSPLHF
D gene: NA; J gene: TRBJ2-2; V gene: TRBV27; clone size: NA; CDR3 DNA: TGTGCCAGCAGTTTATTGGAGGGAGGCGTAGGAGTCCCCGGGGAGCTGTTTTTT; CDR3 protein: CASSLLEGGVGVPGELFF
D gene: TRBD2; J gene: TRBJ2-1; V gene: TRBV28; clone size: NA; CDR3 DNA: TGTGCCAGCAGTTCCCCGACTAGCGTGGGCTCCCAATACAATGAGCAGTTCTTC; CDR3 protein: CASSSPTSVGSQYNEQFF
D gene: TRBD1; J gene: TRBJ1-5; V gene: TRBV19; clone size: NA; CDR3 DNA: TGTGCCAGTGATGGGGGACAGGTCAGCAATCAGCCCCAGCATTTT; CDR3 protein: CASDGGQVSNQPQHF
D gene: TRBD1; J gene: TRBJ1-1; V gene: TRBV7-3; clone size: NA; CDR3 DNA: TGTGCCAGCAGCTTAACGGGCGGCAGGGGGGACACTGAAGCTTTCTTT; CDR3 protein: CASSLTGGRGDTEAFF
D gene: NA; J gene: TRBJ2-7; V gene: TRBV11-1; clone size: once; CDR3 DNA: TGTGCCAGCAGCTTAGCGAGGGGAGGCTACGAGCAGTACTTC; CDR3 protein: CASSLARGGYEQYF
D gene: TRBD2; J gene: TRBJ2-1; V gene: TRBV19; clone size: NA; CDR3 DNA: TGTGCCAGTAGACCGCCGGGGACTAGCGGACTCCATATAGGGCAGTTCTTC; CDR3 protein: CASRPPGTSGLHIGQFF
D gene: NA; J gene: TRBJ1-5; V gene: TRBV5-5; clone size: few; CDR3 DNA: TGTGCCAGCAGCTTGGGCGAGAATCAGCCCCAGCATTTT; CDR3 protein: CASSLGENQPQHF
D gene: NA; J gene: TRBJ2-1; V gene: TRBV6-5; clone size: NA; CDR3 DNA: TGTGCCAGCAGTTCCTGGACAGCGGCCGCCTACAATGAGCAGTTCTTC; CDR3 protein: CASSSWTAAAYNEQFF
D gene: TRBD2; J gene: TRBJ2-7; V gene: TRBV3-1/TRBV3-2; clone size: NA; CDR3 DNA: TGTGCCAGCAGCTTACTAGCGGGAGGGCCATACGAGCAGTACTTC; CDR3 protein: CASSLLAGGPYEQYF
D gene: NA; J gene: TRBJ2-3; V gene: TRBV7-3; clone size: once; CDR3 DNA: TGTGCCAGCAGCTTAGGTCAGGCCGGTCGAACAGATACGCAGTATTTT; CDR3 protein: CASSLGQAGRTDTQYF
D gene: NA; J gene: TRBJ1-1; V gene: TRBV6-6; clone size: NA; CDR3 DNA: TGTGCCAGCAGGCTCACAGGGTCTGAAGCTTTCTTT; CDR3 protein: CASRLTGSEAFF
D gene: NA; J gene: TRBJ1-1; V gene: TRBV3-1/TRBV3-2; clone size: once; CDR3 DNA: TGTGCCAGCAGCCATACAGGAGTTGAAGCTTTCTTT; CDR3 protein: CASSHTGVEAFF
D gene: NA; J gene: TRBJ1-1; V gene: TRBV7-6; clone size: NA; CDR3 DNA: TGTGCCAGCAGCTTCTCCGACATAAACATGAACACTGAAGCTTTCTTT; CDR3 protein: CASSFSDINMNTEAFF
D gene: NA; J gene: TRBJ2-2; V gene: TRBV7-9; clone size: NA; CDR3 DNA: TGTGCCAGCAGCTTTGCCTCTAAACCCGGGGAGCTGTTTTTT; CDR3 protein: CASSFASKPGELFF
D gene: NA; J gene: TRBJ2-3; V gene: TRBV7-2; clone size: once; CDR3 DNA: TGTGCCAGCAGCTCGGTAAACACAGATACGCAGTATTTT; CDR3 protein: CASSSVNTDTQYF
D gene: TRBD2; J gene: TRBJ2-7; V gene: TRBV5-1; clone size: NA; CDR3 DNA: TGCGCCAGCAGCTTGGATCCCAGCGGGAGTACGGGGGAGCAGTACTTC; CDR3 protein: CASSLDPSGSTGEQYF
D gene: TRBD1; J gene: TRBJ2-3; V gene: TRBV9; clone size: few; CDR3 DNA: TGTGCCAGCAGCGTAGCTGAGAGGGACAGGGCACCTTCAGATACGCAGTATTTT; CDR3 protein: CASSVAERDRAPSDTQYF